The source of this T cell receptor beta chain is a study of shared clonotypes between healthy human individuals (dated by TCRdb to 2020 to 2022). Concerning the study at large: Three men and a couple of women, aged 18 to 49 years, made up the cohort. For each donor, CD4 naive and CD4 memory were each given three plates, CD8 naive was given two plates, and CD8 memory was given one plate. To estimate repertoire size and how much clonotype sharing occurs between individuals, the study deeply sequenced the blood TCR repertoires of five healthy adults. Different laboratories and diverse techniques were used to prepare libraries and sequence TCR repertoires, to increase sequencing depth and limit assay-specific biases. Leukapheresis yielded between about 0.85 and 10 billion PBMCs per donor. Findings and caveats that apply to the study as a whole: The genetic and exposure-history diversity represented was limited by the small number of donors. Sampling was restricted to blood, and TCR repertoires in tissues likely differ from the TCR repertoires found in blood. About 5% of naive CD4, around 3.6% of naive CD8, roughly 2.4% of memory CD4, and 0.35% to 0.4% of memory CD8 clonotypes were shared across a few donors. Compared with non-shared clonotypes, the clonotypes found in all four sorted-subset donors had higher generation probabilities. Rarefaction of sorted-subset datasets indicated incomplete sequencing despite the large sequencing depth. Estimated clonotype richness was generally larger for naive than for memory subsets. Pairwise subsampling led to the expectation that sequencing depth would affect the degree of clonotype sharing among donors.

A word on this clone: Its antigen remains undetermined. Per-base quality was not reported, and no clone a single base away is much larger than it.

CD8 naive samples were CD45RO-negative cells positively selected for CCR7, giving a CD45RA+CCR7+ population that excluded TemRA cells. Healthy HIV-negative adults with no recently reported acute infections or vaccinations were included as donors. Every donor was a Caucasian adult residing in Nashville, Tennessee, USA. After blood collection by leukapheresis, PBMCs were isolated using Ficoll-Histopaque density gradient centrifugation and then cryopreserved in the vapor phase of liquid nitrogen. Analytical flow cytometry was used to check the purity and quantity of each magnetically sorted T cell population. Genomic DNA was isolated from each sorted fraction and quantified by UV absorbance on a Nanodrop 2000c. Using the deep immunoSEQ assay, multiplex PCR amplified TCR CDR3 regions from genomic DNA. Extracted genomic DNA from each cell subset was spread evenly across all wells of several immunoSEQ 96-well plates, with each plate serving as a replicate. For sorted subsets, roughly 190 ng of genomic DNA, equivalent to 25,000 to 35,000 T cell genomes, went into each replicate PCR. The purified libraries were quantified using a Qubit 3.0 fluorometer, sized with a Bioanalyzer 2100, and then quantified again using the KAPA Library Quantification kit. A separate single-read 150-cycle Illumina NextSeq 550 flow cell was used to sequence each immunoSEQ 96-well plate. Per the source publication's procedure: Because only junctional sequences without quality scores were contained in the immunoSEQ output, filtering matching that applied to full-length reads could not be performed. Sequences were annotated with PyIR, a Python wrapper for IgBLAST v1.9, and V/J genes and CDR3 were assigned using IMGT germline references. Reads were filtered out if the reads had weak V/J assignments (E-value above 1e-6), no CDR3, stop codons, out-of-frame junctions, or ambiguous translated residues. V3J clonotypes were defined as sequences sharing an identical inferred V gene, J gene, and CDR3 amino acid sequence. Percentage overlap between repertoires was computed as shared unique clonotypes divided by the size of the smaller repertoire. Richness of each repertoire was evaluated using RTK rarefaction, the Chao1 estimator, and Recon v2.1 estimates of unobserved clonotypes. For all TCRbeta clonotypes obtained by the gDNA method from four donors, generation probabilities were computed with OLGA. Drawn from immuneACCESS, this table holds only the in-frame rearrangements with V and J called that TCRdb kept. Clones are partly lost; checked studies trace under half to an unresolved V gene and leave the rest unexplained. That table is the source of V, J and clone size, and D and trimming were worked out from the DNA. Recorded for this sample are under 1 million clones; approximately 92% of them occurred a single time. Jointly, the top ten make up around 24% of the sample.

Deletion took 3 bases off V and 4 bases off J, with a span of 9 bases between the germline ends. CDR1 and CDR2, looked up from the germline V gene (reference sequence), are MNHEY and SMNVEV. The CDR3 runs 14 amino acids, cysteine and phenylalanine included. Only the CDR3 DNA stays, 42 bases, in frame from base 1. Sequences were obtained from naive CD8+ T cells sorted from blood. The cell subset or site tag for this specimen amounts to: CD45RA+CCR7+. This TCR was recovered from a man younger than 40 in good health. Here the chain combines TRBV27 and TRBJ2-2; no D segment can be confidently identified. The CDR3 is CASSFGRRTGELFF. The DNA reads TGTGCCAGCAGTTTCGGCAGGCGCACCGGGGAGCTGTTTTTT.